The next 13 T cell receptor beta chains were all read from a single sample in a study of control samples from healthy donors and cancer patients. Here immunoSEQ multiplex PCR was the method, and the copy in TCRdb shows in-frame clones only, minus some. The repertoire holds about 42,000 clones, approximately 82% seen once, with 47% in the top ten. The sequenced material came from blood. These receptor sequences come from a man aged 55 to 70 in good health.

The chain recombines TRBV29-1 with TRBJ1-2, with 7 positions matching TRBD1. This CDR3 is 15 amino acids long. Germline CDR1 and CDR2: SQVTM and ANQGSEA. Trimming took 0 bases from V and 5 from J; bases not matched to a gene: 9. CDR3 sequence reads: CSVEDLTGAGYGYTF. CDR3 in DNA: TGCAGCGTTGAAGATCTAACAGGGGCGGGGTATGGCTACACCTTC. The variable domain in full, completed from reference TRBV29-1 and TRBJ1-2, reads SAVISQKPSRDICQRGTSLTIQCQVDSQVTMMFWYRQQPGQSLTLIATANQGSEATYESGFVIDKFPISRPNLTFSTLTVSNMSPEDSSIYLCSVEDLTGAGYGYTFGSGTRLTVV.

The rearrangement uses TRBV5-8 and TRBJ1-1; D not resolved. The V end was cut by 7 bases, the J end by 7 bases, with 14 bases between. Germline lookup yields CDR1 SGHTS and CDR2 YDEGEE. The CDR3 extends over 12 amino acids. The CDR3 is CASHGGGNEAFF. The DNA of the CDR3 is TGTGCCAGCCACGGCGGCGGTAATGAAGCTTTCTTT.

V usage is TRBV14 and J usage is TRBJ2-1; D not resolved. Looked up from germline, CDR1 is SGHDN and CDR2 is FVKESK. The CDR3 consists of 15 residues. Trimming took off 4 bases at V and 1 base at J, with 11 bases between the two ends. The CDR3 sequence: CASSLIGVSYNEQFF. The DNA for the CDR3 is TGTGCCAGCAGCCTCATTGGAGTATCCTACAATGAGCAGTTCTTC.

This clone was counted once. The chain recombines TRBV24-1 with TRBJ1-2, with D unresolved. The CDR3 is made up of 14 amino acids. Per germline, CDR1 KGHDR and CDR2 SFDVKD. The V end was cut by 1 base, the J end by 2 bases, with 7 bases between. In nucleotides, the CDR3 is TGTGCCACCAGTGATTTTCGCAGGAACTATGGCTACACCTTC. Amino acids: CATSDFRRNYGYTF.

The chain employs TRBV29-1 and TRBJ2-4; no reliable D call. Trimming cost V 4 bases and J 1 base, with 14 bases left between them. This CDR3 is 15 amino acids long. In germline, CDR1 is SQVTM, CDR2 ANQGSEA. CDR3 sequence: CSVGVRLGAKNIQYF. The CDR3 coding sequence is TGCAGCGTTGGCGTGAGGCTCGGGGCCAAAAACATTCAGTACTTC.

Only one count was recorded for this clone. The V call is TRBV6-2 or TRBV6-3, the J call TRBJ1-6, with TRBD1 identical over 9 bases. Per germline, CDR1 MNHEY and CDR2 SVGEGT. The V gene end was trimmed by 2 bases and the J gene end by 6 bases; junction bases not matched to a gene: 5. CDR3 length: 16 amino acids. CDR3 sequence reads: CASSYRDRAINSPLHF. CDR3 sequence (DNA): TGTGCCAGCAGTTACCGGGACAGGGCAATTAATTCACCCCTCCACTTT.

In DNA, the CDR3 is TGCAGCGCTCAGGCCTCGGCGGAAGGCTACACCTTC. Translation gives CSAQASAEGYTF. The chain joins TRBV29-1 to TRBJ1-2; D is unresolved. V was trimmed by 7 bases and J by 8 bases, leaving 17 bases between them. CDR1 and CDR2 (germline): SQVTM, ANQGSEA. This CDR3 is 12 amino acids long.

The chain uses TRBV7-6 and TRBJ2-5; D not resolved. This CDR3 comprises 15 residues. Trimming removed 6 bases from V and 2 bases from J, with 16 bases in between. Germline CDR1 is SGHVS and CDR2 is FNYEAQ. The chain's CDR3 is CASSFFTLQQETQYF. The CDR3 nucleotides are TGTGCCAGCAGTTTTTTTACGCTGCAGCAAGAGACCCAGTACTTC. Using reference TRBV7-6 and TRBJ2-5 for the parts outside the CDR3, the full variable domain is GAGVSQSPRYKVTKRGQDVALRCDPISGHVSLYWYRQALGQGPEFLTYFNYEAQQDKSGLPNDRFSAERPEGSISTLTIQRTEQRDSAMYRCASSFFTLQQETQYFGPGTRLLVL.

The chain joins TRBV18 to TRBJ1-1, with D perhaps TRBD1 (6 bases). With 3 bases removed from V and 3 bases from J, the gap between germline ends came to 11 bases. The germline CDR1 and CDR2 sequences are KGHSH and LQKENI. The CDR3 totals 14 residues. CDR3: CASSPQGQHTEAFF. DNA for the CDR3: TGTGCCAGCTCACCTCAGGGGCAGCACACTGAAGCTTTCTTT. The variable domain in full, with the rest retrieved from reference TRBV18 and TRBJ1-1, is NAGVMQNPRHLVRRRGQEARLRCSPMKGHSHVYWYRQLPEEGLKFMVYLQKENIIDESGMPKERFSAEFPKEGPSILRIQQVVRGDSAAYFCASSPQGQHTEAFFGQGTRLTVV.

V and J are TRBV20-1 and TRBJ1-1, with D uncertain. Germline assignment: CDR1 DFQATT and CDR2 SNEGSKA (reference sequence). The CDR3 sequence is 11 residues long. Trimming cost V 2 bases and J 9 bases, with 10 bases left between them. The CDR3 loop is CSARNKMKAFF. The CDR3 bases are TGCAGTGCTAGAAACAAGATGAAAGCTTTCTTT.

This chain joins TRBV5-1 and TRBJ2-7; possible D gene TRBD2, 5 bases. The CDR3 length is 14 residues. V lost 3 bases, J lost 3 bases, and 13 bases lay in between. From germline, CDR1 is SGHRS and CDR2 YFSETQ. The CDR3 DNA reads TGCGCCAGCAGCTCGAGGGAGCTAGGCTACGAGCAGTACTTC. It yields the protein CASSSRELGYEQYF.

This chain joins TRBV6-5 and TRBJ2-7; D perhaps matches TRBD2 (5 bases). V was shortened by 10 bases and J by 2 bases, with 18 bases between the two germline ends. CDR3 size: 14 residues. CDR1 MNHEY and CDR2 SVGAGI come from the germline V gene. CDR3 nucleotides: TGTGCCACCTTGGGGAGAAGAGGAGCCTACGAGCAGTACTTC. Its translation: CATLGRRGAYEQYF.

The V gene is TRBV7-2, the J gene TRBJ2-7; D may be TRBD1 (5 bases). The V end was cut by 5 bases, the J end by 4 bases, with 12 bases between. The CDR3 consists of 13 residues. Germline loops: CDR1 SGHTA, CDR2 FQGNSA. CDR3 sequence: CASSISRQYEQYF. The DNA of the CDR3 is TGTGCCAGCAGCATAAGTAGACAGTACGAGCAGTACTTC.